The 23 T cell receptor beta chains listed next were all sequenced from one sample in a study of cytomegalovirus exposure and HLA in healthy donors. PCR amplification relied on 60 Vbeta primers (plus 13 Jbeta primers). Using immunoSEQ multiplex PCR, the repertoire was profiled, and TCRdb retains in-frame clones only, with some absent. The sample carries more than 95,000 clones, 70% to 80% recorded once. Sequencing used PBMCs. These receptors all come from a woman between 45 and 65 years old in good health and CMV-seropositive.

V is TRBV6-5 and J is TRBJ2-7; D perhaps matches TRBD2 (5 bases). The germline V gene has CDR1 MNHEY and CDR2 SVGAGI. This CDR3 is 14 amino acids long. Trimming removed 5 bases from V and 2 bases from J, with 13 bases in between. The chain's CDR3 is CASSRTGTAYEQYF. CDR3 DNA sequence: TGTGCCAGCAGTAGAACGGGAACAGCCTACGAGCAGTACTTC.

The CDR3 DNA sequence: TGTGCCAGCAGTTCAAAGTTAGCGGGAGAATCCGCGGAGCAGTACTTC. Amino acids: CASSSKLAGESAEQYF. The chain joins TRBV6-5 to TRBJ2-7; TRBD2 matches at 9 bases. Germline trimming cut 4 bases from V and 7 bases from J; bases unmatched to any gene: 14. Germline CDR1 MNHEY, CDR2 SVGAGI. This CDR3 is 16 amino acids long.

J is TRBJ1-3 and V is TRBV9; D may be TRBD1 (5 bases). V lost 0 bases to trimming and J lost 4 bases, with 11 bases between them. CDR1 SGDLS and CDR2 YYNGEE come from the germline V gene. The CDR3 sequence is 15 residues long. The CDR3 here is CASSVADIWGNTIYF. CDR3 nucleotide sequence: TGTGCCAGCAGCGTAGCGGACATTTGGGGAAACACCATATATTTT.

The V gene is TRBV11-3, the J gene TRBJ1-1; D uncertain. In germline, CDR1 is SGHNT, CDR2 YENEEA. The CDR3 runs 15 residues. The V and J ends lost 5 bases and 1 base respectively, with 14 bases between them. The CDR3 spells CASSPWPAPNTEAFF. In DNA form, the CDR3 reads TGTGCCAGCAGCCCCTGGCCTGCCCCGAACACTGAAGCTTTCTTT.

The chain joins TRBV5-4 to TRBJ2-5, with 9 bases identical to TRBD1. This CDR3 spans 15 amino acids. Trimming cost V 4 bases and J 5 bases; bases outside gene matches: 9. The germline V gene encodes CDR1 SGHNT and CDR2 YYREEE (reference sequence). CDR3 loop: CASSITNRGRETQYF. CDR3 DNA: TGTGCCAGCAGCATCACCAACAGGGGGCGGGAGACCCAGTACTTC. The full variable domain, with the rest looked up from reference TRBV5-4 and TRBJ2-5, is ETGVTQSPTHLIKTRGQQVTLRCSSQSGHNTVSWYQQALGQGPQFIFQYYREEENGRGNFPPRFSGLQFPNYSSELNVNALELDDSALYLCASSITNRGRETQYFGPGTRLLVL.

J is TRBJ2-7 and V is TRBV5-1; D might be TRBD2 (5 bases). Trimming pared 1 base from V and 3 bases from J, leaving 14 bases between. From germline, CDR1 is SGHRS and CDR2 YFSETQ. The CDR3 runs 15 residues. Here the CDR3 DNA reads TGCGCCAGCAGCTTGTGGGCAGGAGGAGTCTACGAGCAGTACTTC. Protein sequence: CASSLWAGGVYEQYF. Full variable domain (remainder filled in from reference TRBV5-1 and TRBJ2-7): KAGVTQTPRYLIKTRGQQVTLSCSPISGHRSVSWYQQTPGQGLQFLFEYFSETQRNKGNFPGRFSGRQFSNSRSEMNVSTLELGDSALYLCASSLWAGGVYEQYFGPGTRLTVT.

This clone turned up a few times. The J gene is TRBJ2-3, the V gene TRBV5-4; no clear D. This CDR3 contains 14 residues. Germline V gene sequence: CDR1 SGHNT, CDR2 YYREEE (reference sequence). V shed 3 bases and J shed 1 base, with 9 bases lying between them. CDR3 amino acids: CASSSERGTDTQYF. The DNA for the CDR3 is TGTGCCAGCAGCTCGGAGAGAGGCACAGATACGCAGTATTTT.

The chain uses TRBV6-5 and TRBJ1-2, with no clear D. This CDR3 has 15 residues. Between the trimmed V and J ends, which lost 3 bases and 4 bases, there was a span of 15 bases. The V gene's germline CDR1 is MNHEY and CDR2 SVGAGI. This CDR3 is CASSYAPKLLYGYTF. The CDR3 DNA reads TGTGCCAGCAGTTATGCCCCCAAACTACTCTATGGCTACACCTTC.

The chain recombines TRBV19 with TRBJ2-5; 10 bases agree with TRBD1. The CDR3 loop spans 17 amino acids. V was pared by 5 bases and J by 4 bases, with 13 bases of the junction left unmatched. From germline, CDR1 is LNHDA and CDR2 SQIVND (reference sequence). CDR3 sequence: CASSAMTGTGAGETQYF. The CDR3 coding sequence is TGTGCCAGTAGTGCCATGACCGGGACAGGGGCAGGAGAGACCCAGTACTTC.

This chain links TRBV19 with TRBJ2-3; D is perhaps TRBD2 (6 bases). Germline CDR1 is LNHDA and CDR2 is SQIVND (reference sequence). The CDR3 length is 17 residues. Trimming left V 5 bases short and J 3 bases short, with 21 bases between. This chain's CDR3 is CASSGPRGGALTDTQYF. As DNA, the CDR3 is TGTGCCAGTAGTGGACCACGGGGCGGGGCTCTGACAGATACGCAGTATTTT. Filled out from reference TRBV19 and TRBJ2-3, the complete variable domain reads DGGITQSPKYLFRKEGQNVTLSCEQNLNHDAMYWYRQDPGQGLRLIYYSQIVNDFQKGDIAEGYSVSREKKESFPLTVTSAQKNPTAFYLCASSGPRGGALTDTQYFGPGTRLTVL.

The chain uses TRBV5-1 and TRBJ1-1, with 10 bases lining up with TRBD1. There are 17 residues in the CDR3. V lost 4 bases, J lost 1 base, and 10 bases stayed unmatched. Germline CDR1 and CDR2: SGHRS and YFSETQ. This CDR3 is CASSRRQGAFKNTEAFF. CDR3 bases: TGCGCCAGCAGCCGTCGACAGGGGGCTTTCAAGAACACTGAAGCTTTCTTT.

The table lists this clone with a count of one. In nucleotides, the CDR3 is TGTGCCAGCAGCGTAGAGTCCAGTAACACCGGGGAGCTGTTTTTT. Translated: CASSVESSNTGELFF. The genes are TRBV9 and TRBJ2-2; no reliable D call. Germline V gene data show CDR1 as SGDLS and CDR2 as YYNGEE. V was shortened by 0 bases and J by 2 bases, with 8 bases between the two germline ends. This CDR3 comprises 15 residues.

The rearrangement joins TRBV19 to TRBJ1-5; tentatively, D is TRBD1 (6 bases). CDR3 length: 14 residues. Germline V gene sequence: CDR1 LNHDA, CDR2 SQIVND (reference sequence). Trimming pared 6 bases from V and 3 bases from J, leaving 12 bases between. Written as DNA, the CDR3 is TGTGCCAGTAGGGGGGCGTGGGACAATCAGCCCCAGCATTTT. Encoded protein: CASRGAWDNQPQHF.

The sample holds a few counts of this clone. V is TRBV5-1 and J is TRBJ1-2, with 9 bases lining up with TRBD1. The V gene's germline CDR1 is SGHRS and CDR2 YFSETQ. CDR3 size: 12 residues. With 4 bases clipped from V and 5 bases from J, the junction kept 0 bases outside the gene matches. CDR3 coding DNA: TGCGCCAGCAGCGGACAGGGGTATGGCTACACCTTC. This gives the protein CASSGQGYGYTF.

The chain uses TRBV7-9 and TRBJ2-1; D possibly corresponds to TRBD1 (5 bases). CDR1 is SEHNR and CDR2 is FQNEAQ in the germline V gene (reference sequence). The length of the CDR3 is 15 residues. V lost 5 bases to trimming and J lost 4 bases, with 15 bases between them. The CDR3 DNA reads TGTGCCAGCAGCCAAGGGGTTCTATCTTACAATGAGCAGTTCTTC. Amino acids: CASSQGVLSYNEQFF.

This sequence joins TRBV5-1 and TRBJ2-5, with 12 bases matching TRBD2. CDR1 is SGHRS and CDR2 is YFSETQ in the germline V gene. The CDR3 has 17 amino acids. V gave up 4 bases and J gave up 1 base; unmatched junction bases: 8. In nucleotides, the CDR3 is TGCGCCAGCAGCCAAGGACTAGCGGGGCTCCTCCAAGAGACCCAGTACTTC. Protein product: CASSQGLAGLLQETQYF.

This clone came up once. This sequence joins TRBV30 and TRBJ2-6, with TRBD2 as a possible D gene (6 bases). Between the trimmed V and J ends, which lost 4 bases and 2 bases, there was a span of 12 bases. This CDR3 has 15 amino acids. CDR1 is GTSNPN, CDR2 SVGIG, per germline (reference sequence). CDR3 region: CAWNGGVAGANVLTF. CDR3 DNA: TGTGCCTGGAACGGGGGAGTGGCTGGGGCCAACGTCCTGACTTTC.

The V call is TRBV5-1, the J call TRBJ2-5; the D is unclear. Looked up from germline, CDR1 is SGHRS and CDR2 is YFSETQ. This CDR3 contains 15 residues. Trimming took off 4 bases at V and 2 bases at J, with 15 bases between the two ends. The CDR3 nucleotides are TGCGCCAGCAGCCCCTTGAACAGAATACAAGAGACCCAGTACTTC. Translation gives CASSPLNRIQETQYF. The variable domain in full, completed from reference TRBV5-1 and TRBJ2-5, reads KAGVTQTPRYLIKTRGQQVTLSCSPISGHRSVSWYQQTPGQGLQFLFEYFSETQRNKGNFPGRFSGRQFSNSRSEMNVSTLELGDSALYLCASSPLNRIQETQYFGPGTRLLVL.

This chain uses TRBV7-8 with TRBJ2-7, with TRBD1 matching 8 bases. Germline assignment: CDR1 SGHVS and CDR2 FQNEAQ. The CDR3 is 14 residues long. The junction had 5 bases not matched to a gene; V was cut back by 1 base and J by 6 bases. The CDR3 nucleotides are TGTGCCAGCAGCTTAGGACAGGGGTTAGGCGAGCAGTACTTC. Translated: CASSLGQGLGEQYF.

A word on this clone: The missing conserved phenylalanine or tryptophan at the end of this CDR3 makes a read error likely. This sequence joins TRBV6-5 and TRBJ1-1; possible D gene TRBD1, 5 bases. Trimming pared 4 bases from V and 4 bases from J, leaving 19 bases between. The CDR3 is 16 residues long. CDR1 is MNHEY, CDR2 SVGAGI, per germline. CDR3 in amino acids: CASSSYGAREVTEAFL. CDR3 nucleotides: TGTGCCAGCAGTTCCTACGGGGCCAGGGAGGTCACTGAAGCTTTCCTT.

This rearrangement joins TRBV5-4 to TRBJ2-2, with TRBD2 identical over 11 bases. This CDR3 region has 17 residues. Trimming took 4 bases from V and 4 from J; bases not matched to a gene: 9. Germline-derived CDR1 and CDR2 are SGHNT and YYREEE (reference sequence). The chain's CDR3 is CASSLLAGGPGTGELFF. For the CDR3, the DNA is TGTGCCAGCAGCCTTTTAGCGGGGGGGCCGGGCACCGGGGAGCTGTTTTTT.

This chain uses TRBV5-1 with TRBJ2-5, with 8 nucleotides matching TRBD2. Germline trimming cut 0 bases from V and 2 bases from J; bases unmatched to any gene: 3. This CDR3 spans 15 amino acids. Germline-derived CDR1 and CDR2 are SGHRS and YFSETQ. The CDR3 is CASSLAGGGQETQYF. The CDR3 region has the DNA TGCGCCAGCAGCTTGGCTGGCGGGGGGCAAGAGACCCAGTACTTC.

The rearrangement links TRBV5-1 to TRBJ1-2; 9 bases map to TRBD1. Per germline, CDR1 SGHRS and CDR2 YFSETQ. V shed 4 bases and J 5 bases; nucleotides not matched to a gene: 3. This CDR3 comprises 13 residues. This chain's CDR3 is CASSMGQGYGYTF. CDR3 sequence (DNA): TGCGCCAGCAGCATGGGACAGGGATATGGCTACACCTTC.